The present T cell receptor beta chain was sequenced within a study of T cells in Graves' hyperthyroidism and ophthalmopathy. This clonotype has only a few counts. RNA transcripts served as the template for amplifying TCR beta CDR3 regions. HTBI primers were the set used in a first-round RT-PCR of the TCR CDR3. TCRdb analysed the multiplex PCR reads with MiXCR anew, one entry per CDR3 protein. Here the sample spans about 210,000 distinct CDR3 sequences, 17% being singletons. Germline CDR1 and CDR2: SEHNR and FQNEAQ (reference sequence). The CDR3 length is 14 residues. Deletions cut 5 bases from V and 7 bases from J, with 15 bases between.

The sample taken for sequencing was blood. The clonotype was recovered from a man in his fifties or sixties with Graves' hyperthyroidism. The chain uses TRBV7-9 and TRBJ2-4, with a tentative D call TRBD2 (5 bases). The CDR3 loop reads CASSQVFPGNIQYF. The CDR3 DNA is TGTGCCAGCAGCCAGGTTTTCCCGGGGAACATTCAGTACTTC.